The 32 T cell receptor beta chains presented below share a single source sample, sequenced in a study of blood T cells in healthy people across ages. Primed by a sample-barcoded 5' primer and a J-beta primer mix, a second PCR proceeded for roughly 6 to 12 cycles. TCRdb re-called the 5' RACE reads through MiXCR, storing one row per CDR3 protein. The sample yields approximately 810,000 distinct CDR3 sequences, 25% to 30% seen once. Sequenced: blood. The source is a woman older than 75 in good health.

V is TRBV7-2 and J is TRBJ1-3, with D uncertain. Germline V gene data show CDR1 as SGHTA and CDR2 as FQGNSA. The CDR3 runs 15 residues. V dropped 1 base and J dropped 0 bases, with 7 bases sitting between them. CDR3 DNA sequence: TGTGCCAGCAGCTTAGATCGGGTCTCTGGAAACACCATATATTTT. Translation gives CASSLDRVSGNTIYF.

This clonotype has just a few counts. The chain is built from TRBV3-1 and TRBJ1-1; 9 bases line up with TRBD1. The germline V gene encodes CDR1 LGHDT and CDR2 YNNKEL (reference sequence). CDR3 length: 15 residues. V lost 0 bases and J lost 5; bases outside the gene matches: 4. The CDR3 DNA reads TGTGCCAGCAGCCAAGAGGGGACAGGGAGGACTGAAGCTTTCTTT. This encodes CASSQEGTGRTEAFF.

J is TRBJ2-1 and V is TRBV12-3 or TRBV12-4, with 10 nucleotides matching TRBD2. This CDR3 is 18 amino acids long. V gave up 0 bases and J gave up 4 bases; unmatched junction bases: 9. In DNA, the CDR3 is TGTGCCAGCAGTTTAGCCTTACGAGGACTAGCGGTATACAATGAGCAGTTCTTC. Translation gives CASSLALRGLAVYNEQFF.

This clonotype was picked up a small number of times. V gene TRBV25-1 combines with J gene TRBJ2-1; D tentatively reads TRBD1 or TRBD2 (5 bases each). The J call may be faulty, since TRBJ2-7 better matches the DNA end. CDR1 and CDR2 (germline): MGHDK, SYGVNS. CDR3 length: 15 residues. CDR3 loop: CASSAGTFPYNEQYF. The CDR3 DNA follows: TGTGCCAGCAGTGCGGGGACCTTCCCCTACAATGAGCAGTACTTC.

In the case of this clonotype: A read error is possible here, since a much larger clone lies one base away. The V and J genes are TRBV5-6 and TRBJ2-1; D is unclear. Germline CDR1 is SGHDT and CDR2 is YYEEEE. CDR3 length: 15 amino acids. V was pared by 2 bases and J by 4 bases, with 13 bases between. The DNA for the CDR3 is TGTGCCAGCAGCTTTAGTAGCTGGGTATACAATGAGCAGTTCTTC. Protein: CASSFSSWVYNEQFF.

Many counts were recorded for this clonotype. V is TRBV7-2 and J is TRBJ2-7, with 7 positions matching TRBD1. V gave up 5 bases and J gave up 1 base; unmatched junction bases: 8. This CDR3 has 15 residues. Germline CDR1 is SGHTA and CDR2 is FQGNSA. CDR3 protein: CASSIGQVPSYEQYF. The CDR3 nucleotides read TGTGCCAGCAGCATAGGACAGGTGCCGTCCTACGAGCAGTACTTC.

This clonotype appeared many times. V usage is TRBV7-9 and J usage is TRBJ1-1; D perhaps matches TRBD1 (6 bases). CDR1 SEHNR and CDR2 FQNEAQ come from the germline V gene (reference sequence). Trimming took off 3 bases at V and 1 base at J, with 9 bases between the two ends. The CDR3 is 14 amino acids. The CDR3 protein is CASSFGTKNTEAFF. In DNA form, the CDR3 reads TGTGCCAGCAGCTTCGGGACAAAGAACACTGAAGCTTTCTTT.

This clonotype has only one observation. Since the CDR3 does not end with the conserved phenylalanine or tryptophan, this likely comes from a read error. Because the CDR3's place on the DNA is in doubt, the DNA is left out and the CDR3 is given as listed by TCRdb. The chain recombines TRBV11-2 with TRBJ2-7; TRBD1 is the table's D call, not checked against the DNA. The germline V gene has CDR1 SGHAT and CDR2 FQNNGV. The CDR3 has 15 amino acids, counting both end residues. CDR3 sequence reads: CASSLERGQFLRAVL.

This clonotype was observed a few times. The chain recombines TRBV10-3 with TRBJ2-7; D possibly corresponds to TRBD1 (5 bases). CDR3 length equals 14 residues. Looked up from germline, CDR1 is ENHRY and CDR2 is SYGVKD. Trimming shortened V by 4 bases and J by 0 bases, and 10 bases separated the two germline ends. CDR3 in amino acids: CAISVTDSSYEQYF. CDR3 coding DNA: TGTGCCATCAGTGTAACAGACAGCTCCTACGAGCAGTACTTC.

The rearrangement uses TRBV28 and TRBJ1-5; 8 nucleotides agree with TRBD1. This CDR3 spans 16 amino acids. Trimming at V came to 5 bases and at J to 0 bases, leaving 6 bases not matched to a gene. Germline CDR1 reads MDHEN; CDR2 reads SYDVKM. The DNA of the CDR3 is TGTGCCAGCAGTCGAGGGACAGGTTATAGCAATCAGCCCCAGCATTTT. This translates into CASSRGTGYSNQPQHF.

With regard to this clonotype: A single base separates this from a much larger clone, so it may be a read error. This CDR3 reads CASSWGGSGANALTF. The CDR3 DNA reads as TGTGCCAGCAGCTGGGGGGGCTCTGGGGCCAACGCCCTGACTTTC. This chain joins TRBV5-5 and TRBJ2-6; a weak D match, TRBD2 (7 bases). Germline assignment: CDR1 SGHKS and CDR2 YYEKEE (reference sequence). The CDR3 is 15 amino acids.

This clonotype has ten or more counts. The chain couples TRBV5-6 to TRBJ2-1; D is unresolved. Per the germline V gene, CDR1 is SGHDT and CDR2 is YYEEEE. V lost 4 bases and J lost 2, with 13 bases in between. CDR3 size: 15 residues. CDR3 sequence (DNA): TGTGCCAGCAGCCCTGCCCTAGTACCCTACAATGAGCAGTTCTTC. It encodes CASSPALVPYNEQFF.

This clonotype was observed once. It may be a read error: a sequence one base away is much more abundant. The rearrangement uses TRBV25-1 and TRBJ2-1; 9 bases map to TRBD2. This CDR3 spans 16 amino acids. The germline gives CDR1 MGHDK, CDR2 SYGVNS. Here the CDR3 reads CANSELGLAGYNEQFF. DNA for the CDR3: TGTGCCAACAGTGAATTAGGGCTAGCGGGATACAATGAGCAGTTCTTC. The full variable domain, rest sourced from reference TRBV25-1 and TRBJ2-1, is EADIYQTPRYLVIGTGKKITLECSQTMGHDKMYWYQQDPGMELHLIHYSYGVNSTEKGDLSSESTVSRIRTEHFPLTLESARPSHTSQYLCANSELGLAGYNEQFFGPGTRLTVL.

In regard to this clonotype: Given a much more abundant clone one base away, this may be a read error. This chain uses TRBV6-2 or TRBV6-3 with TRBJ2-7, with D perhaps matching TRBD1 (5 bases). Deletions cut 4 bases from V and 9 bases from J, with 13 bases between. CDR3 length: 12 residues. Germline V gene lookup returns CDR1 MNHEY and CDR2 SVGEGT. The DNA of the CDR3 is TGTGCCAGCAGTTTGCAGGGCCACGGGCAGTACTTC. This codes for CASSLQGHGQYF.

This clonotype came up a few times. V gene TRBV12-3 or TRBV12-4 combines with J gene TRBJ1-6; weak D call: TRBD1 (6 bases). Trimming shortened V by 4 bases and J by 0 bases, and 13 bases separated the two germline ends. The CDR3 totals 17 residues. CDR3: CASSSGQGPSYNSPLHF. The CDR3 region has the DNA TGTGCCAGCAGTTCAGGCCAGGGGCCCTCCTATAATTCACCCCTCCACTTT.

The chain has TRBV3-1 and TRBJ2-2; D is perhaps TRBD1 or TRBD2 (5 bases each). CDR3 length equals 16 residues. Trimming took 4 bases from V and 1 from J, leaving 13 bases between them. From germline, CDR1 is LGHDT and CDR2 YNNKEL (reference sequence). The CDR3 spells CASSRGVLLNTGELFF. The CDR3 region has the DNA TGTGCCAGCAGCCGAGGGGTCCTTCTGAACACCGGGGAGCTGTTTTTT.

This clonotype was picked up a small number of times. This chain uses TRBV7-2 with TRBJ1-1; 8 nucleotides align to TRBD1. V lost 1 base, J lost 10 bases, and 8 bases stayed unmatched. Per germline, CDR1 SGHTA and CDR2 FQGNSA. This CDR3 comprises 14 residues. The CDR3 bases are TGTGCCAGCAGCTTAGATTCCAGGGGGCGTGGAGCTTTCTTT. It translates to CASSLDSRGRGAFF.

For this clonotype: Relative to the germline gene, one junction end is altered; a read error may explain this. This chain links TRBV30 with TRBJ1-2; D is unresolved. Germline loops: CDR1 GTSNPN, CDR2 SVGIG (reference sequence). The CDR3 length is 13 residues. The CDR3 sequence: CAWSGLGNYGHTF. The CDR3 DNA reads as TGTGCCTGGAGTGGCCTGGGAAACTATGGCCACACCTTC.

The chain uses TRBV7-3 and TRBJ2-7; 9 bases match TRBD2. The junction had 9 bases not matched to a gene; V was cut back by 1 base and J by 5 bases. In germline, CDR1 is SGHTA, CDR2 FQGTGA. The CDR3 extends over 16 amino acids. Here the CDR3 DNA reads TGTGCCAGCAGCTTAAGCGGCGGGGGGGTAGTTGACGAGCAGTACTTC. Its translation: CASSLSGGGVVDEQYF.

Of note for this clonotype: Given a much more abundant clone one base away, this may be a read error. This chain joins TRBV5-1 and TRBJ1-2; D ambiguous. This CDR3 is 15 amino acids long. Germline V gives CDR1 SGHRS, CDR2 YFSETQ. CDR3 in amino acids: CAGSPSTGNPMGYTF. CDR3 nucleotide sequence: TGCGCCGGCAGCCCGTCGACCGGGAATCCTATGGGCTACACCTTC. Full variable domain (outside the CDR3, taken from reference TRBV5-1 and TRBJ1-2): KAGVTQTPRYLIKTRGQQVTLSCSPISGHRSVSWYQQTPGQGLQFLFEYFSETQRNKGNFPGRFSGRQFSNSRSEMNVSTLELGDSALYLCAGSPSTGNPMGYTFGSGTRLTVV.

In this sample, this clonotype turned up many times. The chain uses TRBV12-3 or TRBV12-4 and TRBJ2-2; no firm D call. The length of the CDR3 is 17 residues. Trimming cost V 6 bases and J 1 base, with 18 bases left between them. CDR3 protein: CASSYKVTALNTGELFF. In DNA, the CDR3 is TGTGCCAGCAGCTACAAGGTCACTGCACTGAACACCGGGGAGCTGTTTTTT.

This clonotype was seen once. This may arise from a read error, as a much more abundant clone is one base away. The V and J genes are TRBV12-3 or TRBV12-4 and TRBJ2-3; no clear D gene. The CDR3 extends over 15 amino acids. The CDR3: CASSFRTDRTDAQYF. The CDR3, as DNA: TGTGCCAGCAGTTTTAGAACAGACCGCACAGATGCGCAGTATTTT.

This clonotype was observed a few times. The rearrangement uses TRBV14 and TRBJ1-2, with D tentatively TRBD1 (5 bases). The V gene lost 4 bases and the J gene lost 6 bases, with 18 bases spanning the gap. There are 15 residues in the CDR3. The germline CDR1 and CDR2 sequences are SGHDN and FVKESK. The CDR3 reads CASSPAFRRGDGYTF. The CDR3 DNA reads TGTGCCAGCAGCCCCGCCTTTCGAAGGGGCGATGGCTACACCTTC. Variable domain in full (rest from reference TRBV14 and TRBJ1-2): EAGVTQFPSHSVIEKGQTVTLRCDPISGHDNLYWYRRVMGKEIKFLLHFVKESKQDESGMPNNRFLAERTGGTYSTLKVQPAELEDSGVYFCASSPAFRRGDGYTFGSGTRLTVV.

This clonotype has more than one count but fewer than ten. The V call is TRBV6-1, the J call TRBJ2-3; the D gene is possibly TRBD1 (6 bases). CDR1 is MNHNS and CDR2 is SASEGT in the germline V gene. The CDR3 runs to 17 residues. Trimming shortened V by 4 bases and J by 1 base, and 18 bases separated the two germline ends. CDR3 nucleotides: TGTGCCAGCAGTGGAGCCCCAGGGACATCCCGCACAGATACGCAGTATTTT. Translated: CASSGAPGTSRTDTQYF.

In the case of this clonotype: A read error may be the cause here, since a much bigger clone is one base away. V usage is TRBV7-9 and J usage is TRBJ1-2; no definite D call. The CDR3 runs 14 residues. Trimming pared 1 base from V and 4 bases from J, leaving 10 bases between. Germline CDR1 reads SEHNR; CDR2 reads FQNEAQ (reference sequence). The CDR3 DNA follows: TGTGCCAGCAGCTTAGACGGGGTCTGCTATGGCTACACCTTC. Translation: CASSLDGVCYGYTF.

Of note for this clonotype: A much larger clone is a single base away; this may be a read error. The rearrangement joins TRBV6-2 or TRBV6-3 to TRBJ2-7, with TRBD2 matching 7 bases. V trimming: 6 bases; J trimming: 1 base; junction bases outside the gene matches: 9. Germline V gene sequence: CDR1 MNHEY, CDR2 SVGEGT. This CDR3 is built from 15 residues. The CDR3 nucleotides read TGTGCCAGCAGGCCCTGCGGGAGAAATTCCTACGAGCAGTACTTC. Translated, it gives CASRPCGRNSYEQYF.

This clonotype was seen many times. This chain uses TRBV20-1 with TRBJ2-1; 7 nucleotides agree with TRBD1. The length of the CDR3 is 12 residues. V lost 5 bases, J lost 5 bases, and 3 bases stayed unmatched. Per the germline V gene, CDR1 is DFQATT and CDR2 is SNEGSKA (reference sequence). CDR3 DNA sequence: TGCAGTGCTCCGGGACAGAACAATGAGCAGTTCTTC. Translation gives CSAPGQNNEQFF.

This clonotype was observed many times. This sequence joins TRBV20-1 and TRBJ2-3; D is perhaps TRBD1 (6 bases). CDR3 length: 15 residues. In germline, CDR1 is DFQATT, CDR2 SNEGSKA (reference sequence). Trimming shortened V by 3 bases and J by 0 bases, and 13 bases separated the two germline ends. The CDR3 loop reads CSASRSTGSTDTQYF. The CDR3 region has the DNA TGCAGTGCTAGCCGCTCGACAGGCAGCACAGATACGCAGTATTTT.

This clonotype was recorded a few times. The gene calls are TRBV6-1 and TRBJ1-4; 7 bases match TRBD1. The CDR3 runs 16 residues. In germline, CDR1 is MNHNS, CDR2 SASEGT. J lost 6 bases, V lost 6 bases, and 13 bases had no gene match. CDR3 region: CASRPTPAQGYEKLFF. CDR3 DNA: TGTGCCAGCAGACCCACCCCGGCACAGGGGTATGAAAAACTGTTTTTT.

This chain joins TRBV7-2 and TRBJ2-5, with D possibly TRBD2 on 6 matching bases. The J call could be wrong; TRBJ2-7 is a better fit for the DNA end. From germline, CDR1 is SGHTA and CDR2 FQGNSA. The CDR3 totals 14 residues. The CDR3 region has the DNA TGTGCCAGCAGCTCGGAGGGATCGGTATACGAGCAGTACTTC. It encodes CASSSEGSVYEQYF.

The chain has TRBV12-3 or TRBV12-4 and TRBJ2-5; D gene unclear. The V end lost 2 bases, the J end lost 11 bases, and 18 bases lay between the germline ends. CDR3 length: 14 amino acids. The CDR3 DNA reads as TGTGCCAGCAGTTTATCTAGGCTTTACAATGAGCAGTACTTC. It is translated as CASSLSRLYNEQYF.

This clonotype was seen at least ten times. CDR3 DNA sequence: TGTGCCAGCAGTTTTGGTTTTTCGAACACTGAAGCTTTCTTT. It translates to CASSFGFSNTEAFF. This rearrangement joins TRBV12-3 or TRBV12-4 to TRBJ1-1; no clear D. The CDR3 is made up of 14 amino acids. V was clipped by 3 bases and J by 1 base, with 9 bases between them.